This record looks at one T cell receptor beta chain sequence and its context. Its specific antigen is unknown. No per-base quality is available; no much larger clone lies one base away. The sample belongs to a study of OX40 agonist ivuxolimab in advanced cancers. Broadly, across the study: Ivuxolimab, which targeted the costimulatory receptor OX40 (CD134), was an agonistic, fully human IgG2 monoclonal antibody. Peripheral TCRbeta sequencing was intended to test whether TCR sequence diversity was altered and clonal T-cell expansion was caused by ivuxolimab. Intravenous ivuxolimab was administered to patients every 2 weeks at six dose levels: 0.01, 0.1, 0.3, 1.5, 3 and 10 mg/kg. Among the roughly 52 dose-escalation patients, roughly 20 had hepatocellular carcinoma, approximately 15 melanoma, 9 renal cell carcinoma and 9 head and neck cancer. The paper describes the monotherapy dose-escalation part (N = 52 patients) of the phase I trial of ivuxolimab. A male proportion of approximately 83% and a mean age of 60 years, ranging from 23 to 79, were recorded for the dose-escalation cohort. Patients were allowed to have had prior anti-PD-1, anti-PD-L1 or anti-CTLA-4 therapy, and around 40% of the dose-escalation patients had previously received checkpoint inhibitors. Partial responses occurred in three dose-escalation patients, of whom one had hepatocellular carcinoma and two had cutaneous melanoma.

General conclusions and limits of the study: In the 0.1-3.0 mg/kg groups, partial responders were among the patients with the lowest normalized peripheral clonal expansion, particularly in CD8+ T cells. Low levels of normalized T-cell clonal expansion were also seen in some nonresponding patients. After ivuxolimab, more expanded clones were found on average in CD8+ T cells than in CD4+ T cells. Antigen specificity was not determined for the clonally expanded peripheral T cells. At doses of 0.1 to 3.0 mg/kg, clonal expansion of both CD4+ and CD8+ blood T cells was observed from baseline to week 6.

V is trimmed back by 0 bases and J by 1 base, and the junction contains 5 bases that no gene match accounts for. CDR1 MGHRA and CDR2 YSYEKL were looked up in the germline V gene. The CDR3 has 17 amino acids, counting the end cysteine and phenylalanine. Only the CDR3 part of the read is kept: 51 bases, read in frame from the first base. To sequence the TCRbeta CDR3 region, genomic DNA was isolated from the sorted cells. The immunoSEQ Assay was used to sequence the TCRbeta CDR3 regions. Drawn from immuneACCESS, this table holds only the in-frame rearrangements with V and J called that TCRdb kept. Clones are partly lost; checked studies trace under half to an unresolved V gene and leave the rest unexplained. For this sample the table gives 60,000 to 80,000 clones, of which 86% were detected only once. The top ten constitute 8% to 10% of the sample. Patients with autoimmune disease history or receiving systemic immunosuppression were excluded from the trial. In every dose cohort, peripheral blood was drawn for TCR sequencing at baseline, cycle 4 day 1, and cycle 7 day 1. The samples were drawn from a first-in-human, open-label, multicenter phase I dose-escalation trial of ivuxolimab. The trial enrolled adults with locally advanced or metastatic head and neck squamous cell, hepatocellular, melanoma or renal cell carcinoma. CD4+ and CD8+ T cells were sorted separately from peripheral blood before TCR sequencing.

The sequence came from an adult with an advanced solid tumor such as melanoma, head and neck, liver or kidney cancer. This specimen consisted of CD4+ or CD8+ T cells sorted from blood, obtained in a trial of the OX40 agonist ivuxolimab. This sequence uses TRBV4-1 and TRBJ2-1; 8 of the junction bases match TRBD2. The encoded CDR3 is CASSQDRERGSYNEQFF. The nucleotide sequence reads as follows: TGCGCCAGCAGCCAAGACAGGGAGCGGGGGTCCTACAATGAGCAGTTCTTC.